The 9 T cell receptor beta chains given below trace back to one sample, sequenced in a study of tissue T cells after allogeneic stem cell transplantation. Stated time point: mouse harvest day 7 after allogeneic transplant. The graft held 10^6 splenic CD5+ T cells and 10^7 T-cell-depleted bone marrow cells. Only in-frame clones appear in the TCRdb table, and some are missing; sequencing was by immunoSEQ multiplex PCR. The sample records roughly 9,000 clones, about 45% being singletons. The sequenced sample was gut tissue. These TCRs come from a female BALB/c mouse given C57BL/6 T cells with graft-versus-host disease after an allogeneic hematopoietic cell transplant.

Comment on this clone: Here the gene names and germline are mouse. The CDR3 end falls 1 residue outside the read, so it is completed with the germline J gene. The J gene is TRBJ2-7, the V gene TRBV19, with D maybe TRBD1 (5 bases). Germline-derived CDR1 and CDR2 are FNHDT and SITEND (reference sequence). V was trimmed by 4 bases and J by 3 bases, leaving 8 bases between them. This CDR3 region has 12 residues. The CDR3 bases that were read are TGTGCCAGCAGTTCTCAGGGCTATGAACAGTAC. Its translation is CASSSQGYEQY. The CDR3, in full, reads CASSSQGYEQYF.

Notes on this clone: Gene names are the mouse ones. The DNA ends 1 residue before the CDR3 does, and the rest of the CDR3 is filled in from the germline J gene. The chain links TRBV15 to TRBJ2-2, with 8 bases lining up with TRBD2. CDR1 and CDR2 from the germline V gene are SGHND and FRSKSL. This CDR3 comprises 16 residues. Germline trimming cut 2 bases from V and 4 bases from J; bases unmatched to any gene: 6. The sequenced CDR3 bases are TGTGCCAGCAGTTTACGGGGGGGGCTGGGCACCGGGCAGCTCTAC. Its translation: CASSLRGGLGTGQLY. The complete CDR3 reads CASSLRGGLGTGQLYF.

With regard to this clone: Any gene name here is a mouse gene name. Coverage ceases 1 residue before the CDR3 finishes, and the germline J gene fills in the end. The chain combines TRBV16 with TRBJ2-7; either TRBD1 or TRBD2 may supply D (5 bases each). Trimming took off 3 bases at V and 6 bases at J, with 15 bases between the two ends. CDR1 is SGHSA and CDR2 is FRNQAP in the germline V gene. The CDR3 covers 14 residues. The DNA read from the CDR3 is TGTGCAAGCAGCTTGAGAGGGGCGATTTTTGAACAGTAC. Translated: CASSLRGAIFEQY. Given in full, the CDR3 is CASSLRGAIFEQYF.

With regard to this clone: Gene names refer to mouse genes. The read finishes 1 residue shy of the CDR3 end, and the germline J gene is used to complete it. This chain connects TRBV12-1 to TRBJ2-4; 13 bases fit TRBD2. Germline V CDR1 and CDR2: SGHSN, HYEKVE. There are 15 residues in the CDR3. V gave up 5 bases and J gave up 0 bases; unmatched junction bases: 1. The covered CDR3 bases are TGTGCCAGCTGGGACTGGGGGGGTAGTCAAAACACCTTGTAC. Translating gives CASWDWGGSQNTLY. The whole CDR3 protein is CASWDWGGSQNTLYF.

This clone has just a few counts. Mouse germline and gene names are used. The read ends 1 residue early relative to the CDR3; the germline J gene fills the gap. V is TRBV1 and J is TRBJ2-2; D is undetermined. The germline gives CDR1 NSQYPW, CDR2 LRSPGD (reference sequence). V was cut by 0 bases and J by 1 base, with 9 bases left in between. The CDR3 contains 16 residues. CDR3 protein: CTCSADGWKNTGQLYF. CDR3 bases read: TGCACCTGCAGTGCAGATGGCTGGAAAAACACCGGGCAGCTCTAC.

Comment on this clone: Mouse names are used for the genes. The read comes to an end 1 residue before the CDR3 does, leaving the germline J gene to fill in the end. This rearrangement joins TRBV3 to TRBJ1-4, with 9 positions matching TRBD1. V shed 5 bases and J 7 bases; nucleotides not matched to a gene: 8. Germline V CDR1 and CDR2: SNHLY, FYNGKV (reference sequence). The CDR3 runs to 15 residues. The CDR3 DNA, read in part, is TGTGCCAGCAGCCCTGGGACAGGGAGAGGCGAAAGATTATTT. Translation gives CASSPGTGRGERLF. The CDR3 as a whole reads CASSPGTGRGERLFF.

Remarks on this clone: Gene names denote mouse genes. From the germline J gene comes the end of the CDR3, since the read stops 1 residue before it. The chain carries TRBV16 and TRBJ2-4; D unclear. V was trimmed by 3 bases and J by 2 bases, leaving 9 bases between them. CDR3 length equals 14 residues. Germline V gene sequence: CDR1 SGHSA, CDR2 FRNQAP. CDR3 loop: CASSFLTIQNTLYF. CDR3 bases read: TGTGCAAGCAGCTTTCTGACAATTCAAAACACCTTGTAC.

This clone was found once. Mouse germline and gene names are used. Read coverage stops 1 residue before the CDR3 terminus; the germline J gene supplies the remainder. V and J are TRBV23 and TRBJ1-2; TRBD1, the D gene given by the table, was not confirmed from the DNA. The CDR3 loop spans 13 amino acids. Germline V CDR1 and CDR2: KGHTA, FQNQQP. The CDR3 reads CSSSPQGTSDYTF. The sequenced CDR3 bases are TGCTCCAGCAGTCCCCAGGGAACCTCCGACTACACC.

A note on this clone: Genes and germline are mouse. The read is 1 residue too short to cover the CDR3 end, so that end is filled in from the germline J gene. The chain has TRBV31 and TRBJ2-3, with D unclear. V lost 0 bases and J lost 2, with 3 bases in between. The CDR3 has 12 amino acids. CDR1 and CDR2 (germline): GKSSPN, SITVG. Partial CDR3 DNA: TGTGCCTGGAGTCTAACTGCAGAAACGCTGTAT. Residues: CAWSLTAETLY. Given in full, the CDR3 is CAWSLTAETLYF.